These 15 T cell receptor beta chains originate from one sample sequenced in a study of regulatory T cells in long-lasting Graves disease. With iRepertoire HTBI primers and Arm-PCR of CDR3 regions, TCR beta libraries were built. MiXCR, run by TCRdb on the multiplex PCR reads, gives a single entry per CDR3 protein. The data show about 500,000 distinct CDR3 sequences, with 12% seen just once and around 10% held by the top ten. Time point specified: newly diagnosed GD, antithyroid drugs for less than 3 months. There was RNA extracted from PBMCs, and the TCR library was made from it. The sample also formed part of further work on T cells in Graves' hyperthyroidism and ophthalmopathy.

Material: peripheral blood mononuclear cells (PBMCs), obtained at new diagnosis, from a patient treated with antithyroid drugs. These receptors originate from a woman under 40 with Graves disease.

This clonotype showed up many times. The V and J genes are TRBV20-1 and TRBJ2-1; TRBD1 matches 11 bases. With V trimmed by 6 bases and J by 10 bases, 14 bases remained unmatched. Germline CDR1 DFQATT, CDR2 SNEGSKA (reference sequence). The CDR3 consists of 15 residues. The chain's CDR3 is CSALVRTGGGGEQFF. For the CDR3, the DNA is TGCAGTGCCCTCGTCCGGACAGGGGGCGGAGGGGAGCAGTTCTTC.

This chain connects TRBV6-2 or TRBV6-3 to TRBJ1-5, with no clear D. The V gene lost 10 bases and the J gene lost 2 bases, with 18 bases spanning the gap. Germline V gene sequence: CDR1 MNHEY, CDR2 SVGEGT. CDR3 size: 15 residues. CDR3 protein: CATRISGRGNQPQHF. The CDR3 DNA is TGTGCCACCCGAATTAGCGGGAGGGGCAATCAGCCCCAGCATTTT.

Remarks on this clonotype: A read error is likely here: a far larger clone is one base away. The chain links TRBV12-3 or TRBV12-4 to TRBJ2-7; unclear D gene. Trimming took off 5 bases at V and 6 bases at J, with 11 bases between the two ends. The CDR3 loop spans 12 amino acids. CDR3 sequence reads: CASSVGHSEQYF. The CDR3 DNA reads as TGTGCCAGCAGTGTTGGGCACAGCGAGCAGTACTTC.

There are many counts of this clonotype. The V gene is TRBV6-1, the J gene TRBJ1-2; a possible D gene is TRBD1 (6 bases). The CDR3 extends over 13 amino acids. The V gene lost 6 bases and the J gene lost 8 bases, with 16 bases spanning the gap. Germline V gene sequence: CDR1 MNHNS, CDR2 SASEGT. The CDR3 nucleotides are TGTGCCAGCAGCCGGAGGACAGTCCTGGGCTACACCTTC. As protein: CASSRRTVLGYTF.

This clonotype was picked up a small number of times. The DNA for the CDR3 is TGTGCCAGCAGCTCCCTAAATGCATTAGTGCGAGGTACGCAGTATTTT. This gives the protein CASSSLNALVRGTQYF. The rearrangement uses TRBV7-2 and TRBJ2-3; no definite D call. Germline V gene lookup returns CDR1 SGHTA and CDR2 FQGNSA. The CDR3 length is 16 residues. The V gene lost 4 bases and the J gene lost 8 bases, with 22 bases spanning the gap.

This clonotype was picked up many times. V is TRBV27 and J is TRBJ2-7; TRBD2 matches at 8 bases. The ends lost 6 bases at V and 2 bases at J; junction bases unmatched: 12. The CDR3 length is 16 residues. The V gene's germline CDR1 is MNHEY and CDR2 SMNVEV (reference sequence). The CDR3 sequence: CASSLLAETFTYEQYF. The CDR3 DNA reads TGTGCCAGCAGCCTACTAGCGGAAACCTTTACCTACGAGCAGTACTTC.

This clonotype came up many times. The rearrangement joins TRBV7-8 to TRBJ2-3, with D perhaps matching TRBD1 or TRBD2 (5 bases each). Germline loops: CDR1 SGHVS, CDR2 FQNEAQ. The CDR3 is made up of 15 amino acids. Trimming left V 5 bases short and J 0 bases short, with 12 bases between. The CDR3 here is CASSPGDGSTDTQYF. CDR3 nucleotides: TGTGCCAGCAGCCCCGGGGACGGTAGCACAGATACGCAGTATTTT.

This clonotype was found many times. J is TRBJ1-1 and V is TRBV20-1; the D is unclear. Germline lookup yields CDR1 DFQATT and CDR2 SNEGSKA (reference sequence). This CDR3 is 11 amino acids long. The V end was cut by 6 bases, the J end by 6 bases, with 11 bases between. The CDR3 DNA reads TGCAGTGCCCTGCTCGTCGCTGAAGCTTTCTTT. It is translated as CSALLVAEAFF.

This clonotype was observed many times. The rearrangement links TRBV15 to TRBJ1-4; no definite D call. The V end lost 0 bases, the J end lost 0 bases, and 5 bases lay between the germline ends. This CDR3 is built from 15 residues. Germline values: CDR1 LNHNV, CDR2 YYDKDF (reference sequence). CDR3 residues: CATSRDGATNEKLFF. In DNA, the CDR3 is TGTGCCACCAGCAGAGATGGTGCAACTAATGAAAAACTGTTTTTT.

This clonotype came up many times. The chain recombines TRBV10-2 with TRBJ2-7; the match to TRBD2 covers 8 bases. CDR3 length: 15 amino acids. The J segment lost 2 bases and the V segment lost 6 bases, leaving 9 bases of the junction unmatched. Per germline, CDR1 WSHSY and CDR2 SAAADI. This chain's CDR3 is CASSMMTSVAYEQYF. The DNA of the CDR3 is TGCGCCAGCAGCATGATGACTAGCGTAGCCTACGAGCAGTACTTC.

In this sample, this clonotype turned up a few times. The chain employs TRBV6-1 and TRBJ2-7; 8 bases are a match to TRBD1. With 5 bases clipped from V and 4 bases from J, the junction kept 4 bases outside the gene matches. In germline, CDR1 is MNHNS, CDR2 SASEGT. This CDR3 spans 13 amino acids. CDR3 DNA sequence: TGTGCCAGCAGTCCGGGACAGGAATACGAGCAGTACTTC. This sequence encodes CASSPGQEYEQYF.

In regard to this clonotype: The CDR3 ends on some other residue instead of the conserved phenylalanine or tryptophan, so this is likely a read error. The V gene is TRBV11-3, the J gene TRBJ2-3; D gene uncertain. Trimming pared 1 base from V and 3 bases from J, leaving 5 bases between. Looked up from germline, CDR1 is SGHNT and CDR2 is YENEEA. This CDR3 contains 13 residues. The CDR3 here is CASSLGRTDTQYL. The CDR3, as DNA: TGTGCCAGCAGCTTAGGGCGTACAGATACGCAGTATCTT.

This clonotype was observed a few times. The rearrangement uses TRBV18 and TRBJ1-1, with 7 positions matching TRBD1. Germline V gene data show CDR1 as KGHSH and CDR2 as LQKENI. V lost 3 bases, J lost 4 bases, and 8 bases stayed unmatched. This CDR3 has 15 amino acids. The CDR3 DNA follows: TGTGCCAGCTCACCCCTGGACAGGCTGGGCACTGAAGCTTTCTTT. Translation: CASSPLDRLGTEAFF.

The chain couples TRBV5-1 to TRBJ1-1, with D possibly TRBD1 on 5 matching bases. V shed 1 base and J shed 1 base, with 11 bases lying between them. The germline V gene encodes CDR1 SGHRS and CDR2 YFSETQ. The length of the CDR3 is 15 residues. The CDR3: CASSLSGRRNTEAFF. The CDR3, as DNA: TGCGCCAGCAGCTTGTCGGGACGCCGGAACACTGAAGCTTTCTTT.

This clonotype has a handful of counts. This chain links TRBV11-2 with TRBJ2-3; unclear D gene. Deletions cut 5 bases from V and 0 bases from J, with 12 bases between. Germline V lookup: CDR1 SGHAT, CDR2 FQNNGV. The length of the CDR3 is 15 residues. The CDR3 region is CASSRRTPSTDTQYF. The CDR3 bases are TGTGCCAGCAGCCGTCGCACCCCTAGCACAGATACGCAGTATTTT. Looking up the rest from reference TRBV11-2 and TRBJ2-3 gives the full variable domain: EAGVAQSPRYKIIEKRQSVAFWCNPISGHATLYWYQQILGQGPKLLIQFQNNGVVDDSQLPKDRFSAERLKGVDSTLKIQPAKLEDSAVYLCASSRRTPSTDTQYFGPGTRLTVL.